What follows describes a single TCR beta chain. What it binds is unknown. Trimming cost V 3 bases and J 1 base, with 13 bases left between them. This CDR3 spans 16 amino acids. CDR1 and CDR2 (germline): LNHDA, SQIVND (reference sequence). This specimen belongs to a study of cytomegalovirus exposure and HLA in healthy donors. Study outcomes and limitations: The dataset shows that most TCR sequences were rare, while some public TCRs occurred in many donors. Presence/absence comparisons presumed near-even sequencing depth among donors.

This PCR relied on a set of 60 Vbeta primers and 13 Jbeta primers. Profiling relied on immunoSEQ multiplex PCR, and the TCRdb table lists in-frame clones only, not all of them. Of approximately 130,000 clones in the sample, about four fifths were seen once. The sequence was collected from a woman aged 40 to 55 in good health and CMV-seronegative. Specimen: PBMCs. The chain links TRBV19 to TRBJ1-5; perhaps TRBD1 as D (5 bases). CDR3 DNA sequence: TGTGCCAGTAGTATTTGGGGGGACCCCAGCAATCAGCCCCAGCATTTT. This gives the protein CASSIWGDPSNQPQHF.